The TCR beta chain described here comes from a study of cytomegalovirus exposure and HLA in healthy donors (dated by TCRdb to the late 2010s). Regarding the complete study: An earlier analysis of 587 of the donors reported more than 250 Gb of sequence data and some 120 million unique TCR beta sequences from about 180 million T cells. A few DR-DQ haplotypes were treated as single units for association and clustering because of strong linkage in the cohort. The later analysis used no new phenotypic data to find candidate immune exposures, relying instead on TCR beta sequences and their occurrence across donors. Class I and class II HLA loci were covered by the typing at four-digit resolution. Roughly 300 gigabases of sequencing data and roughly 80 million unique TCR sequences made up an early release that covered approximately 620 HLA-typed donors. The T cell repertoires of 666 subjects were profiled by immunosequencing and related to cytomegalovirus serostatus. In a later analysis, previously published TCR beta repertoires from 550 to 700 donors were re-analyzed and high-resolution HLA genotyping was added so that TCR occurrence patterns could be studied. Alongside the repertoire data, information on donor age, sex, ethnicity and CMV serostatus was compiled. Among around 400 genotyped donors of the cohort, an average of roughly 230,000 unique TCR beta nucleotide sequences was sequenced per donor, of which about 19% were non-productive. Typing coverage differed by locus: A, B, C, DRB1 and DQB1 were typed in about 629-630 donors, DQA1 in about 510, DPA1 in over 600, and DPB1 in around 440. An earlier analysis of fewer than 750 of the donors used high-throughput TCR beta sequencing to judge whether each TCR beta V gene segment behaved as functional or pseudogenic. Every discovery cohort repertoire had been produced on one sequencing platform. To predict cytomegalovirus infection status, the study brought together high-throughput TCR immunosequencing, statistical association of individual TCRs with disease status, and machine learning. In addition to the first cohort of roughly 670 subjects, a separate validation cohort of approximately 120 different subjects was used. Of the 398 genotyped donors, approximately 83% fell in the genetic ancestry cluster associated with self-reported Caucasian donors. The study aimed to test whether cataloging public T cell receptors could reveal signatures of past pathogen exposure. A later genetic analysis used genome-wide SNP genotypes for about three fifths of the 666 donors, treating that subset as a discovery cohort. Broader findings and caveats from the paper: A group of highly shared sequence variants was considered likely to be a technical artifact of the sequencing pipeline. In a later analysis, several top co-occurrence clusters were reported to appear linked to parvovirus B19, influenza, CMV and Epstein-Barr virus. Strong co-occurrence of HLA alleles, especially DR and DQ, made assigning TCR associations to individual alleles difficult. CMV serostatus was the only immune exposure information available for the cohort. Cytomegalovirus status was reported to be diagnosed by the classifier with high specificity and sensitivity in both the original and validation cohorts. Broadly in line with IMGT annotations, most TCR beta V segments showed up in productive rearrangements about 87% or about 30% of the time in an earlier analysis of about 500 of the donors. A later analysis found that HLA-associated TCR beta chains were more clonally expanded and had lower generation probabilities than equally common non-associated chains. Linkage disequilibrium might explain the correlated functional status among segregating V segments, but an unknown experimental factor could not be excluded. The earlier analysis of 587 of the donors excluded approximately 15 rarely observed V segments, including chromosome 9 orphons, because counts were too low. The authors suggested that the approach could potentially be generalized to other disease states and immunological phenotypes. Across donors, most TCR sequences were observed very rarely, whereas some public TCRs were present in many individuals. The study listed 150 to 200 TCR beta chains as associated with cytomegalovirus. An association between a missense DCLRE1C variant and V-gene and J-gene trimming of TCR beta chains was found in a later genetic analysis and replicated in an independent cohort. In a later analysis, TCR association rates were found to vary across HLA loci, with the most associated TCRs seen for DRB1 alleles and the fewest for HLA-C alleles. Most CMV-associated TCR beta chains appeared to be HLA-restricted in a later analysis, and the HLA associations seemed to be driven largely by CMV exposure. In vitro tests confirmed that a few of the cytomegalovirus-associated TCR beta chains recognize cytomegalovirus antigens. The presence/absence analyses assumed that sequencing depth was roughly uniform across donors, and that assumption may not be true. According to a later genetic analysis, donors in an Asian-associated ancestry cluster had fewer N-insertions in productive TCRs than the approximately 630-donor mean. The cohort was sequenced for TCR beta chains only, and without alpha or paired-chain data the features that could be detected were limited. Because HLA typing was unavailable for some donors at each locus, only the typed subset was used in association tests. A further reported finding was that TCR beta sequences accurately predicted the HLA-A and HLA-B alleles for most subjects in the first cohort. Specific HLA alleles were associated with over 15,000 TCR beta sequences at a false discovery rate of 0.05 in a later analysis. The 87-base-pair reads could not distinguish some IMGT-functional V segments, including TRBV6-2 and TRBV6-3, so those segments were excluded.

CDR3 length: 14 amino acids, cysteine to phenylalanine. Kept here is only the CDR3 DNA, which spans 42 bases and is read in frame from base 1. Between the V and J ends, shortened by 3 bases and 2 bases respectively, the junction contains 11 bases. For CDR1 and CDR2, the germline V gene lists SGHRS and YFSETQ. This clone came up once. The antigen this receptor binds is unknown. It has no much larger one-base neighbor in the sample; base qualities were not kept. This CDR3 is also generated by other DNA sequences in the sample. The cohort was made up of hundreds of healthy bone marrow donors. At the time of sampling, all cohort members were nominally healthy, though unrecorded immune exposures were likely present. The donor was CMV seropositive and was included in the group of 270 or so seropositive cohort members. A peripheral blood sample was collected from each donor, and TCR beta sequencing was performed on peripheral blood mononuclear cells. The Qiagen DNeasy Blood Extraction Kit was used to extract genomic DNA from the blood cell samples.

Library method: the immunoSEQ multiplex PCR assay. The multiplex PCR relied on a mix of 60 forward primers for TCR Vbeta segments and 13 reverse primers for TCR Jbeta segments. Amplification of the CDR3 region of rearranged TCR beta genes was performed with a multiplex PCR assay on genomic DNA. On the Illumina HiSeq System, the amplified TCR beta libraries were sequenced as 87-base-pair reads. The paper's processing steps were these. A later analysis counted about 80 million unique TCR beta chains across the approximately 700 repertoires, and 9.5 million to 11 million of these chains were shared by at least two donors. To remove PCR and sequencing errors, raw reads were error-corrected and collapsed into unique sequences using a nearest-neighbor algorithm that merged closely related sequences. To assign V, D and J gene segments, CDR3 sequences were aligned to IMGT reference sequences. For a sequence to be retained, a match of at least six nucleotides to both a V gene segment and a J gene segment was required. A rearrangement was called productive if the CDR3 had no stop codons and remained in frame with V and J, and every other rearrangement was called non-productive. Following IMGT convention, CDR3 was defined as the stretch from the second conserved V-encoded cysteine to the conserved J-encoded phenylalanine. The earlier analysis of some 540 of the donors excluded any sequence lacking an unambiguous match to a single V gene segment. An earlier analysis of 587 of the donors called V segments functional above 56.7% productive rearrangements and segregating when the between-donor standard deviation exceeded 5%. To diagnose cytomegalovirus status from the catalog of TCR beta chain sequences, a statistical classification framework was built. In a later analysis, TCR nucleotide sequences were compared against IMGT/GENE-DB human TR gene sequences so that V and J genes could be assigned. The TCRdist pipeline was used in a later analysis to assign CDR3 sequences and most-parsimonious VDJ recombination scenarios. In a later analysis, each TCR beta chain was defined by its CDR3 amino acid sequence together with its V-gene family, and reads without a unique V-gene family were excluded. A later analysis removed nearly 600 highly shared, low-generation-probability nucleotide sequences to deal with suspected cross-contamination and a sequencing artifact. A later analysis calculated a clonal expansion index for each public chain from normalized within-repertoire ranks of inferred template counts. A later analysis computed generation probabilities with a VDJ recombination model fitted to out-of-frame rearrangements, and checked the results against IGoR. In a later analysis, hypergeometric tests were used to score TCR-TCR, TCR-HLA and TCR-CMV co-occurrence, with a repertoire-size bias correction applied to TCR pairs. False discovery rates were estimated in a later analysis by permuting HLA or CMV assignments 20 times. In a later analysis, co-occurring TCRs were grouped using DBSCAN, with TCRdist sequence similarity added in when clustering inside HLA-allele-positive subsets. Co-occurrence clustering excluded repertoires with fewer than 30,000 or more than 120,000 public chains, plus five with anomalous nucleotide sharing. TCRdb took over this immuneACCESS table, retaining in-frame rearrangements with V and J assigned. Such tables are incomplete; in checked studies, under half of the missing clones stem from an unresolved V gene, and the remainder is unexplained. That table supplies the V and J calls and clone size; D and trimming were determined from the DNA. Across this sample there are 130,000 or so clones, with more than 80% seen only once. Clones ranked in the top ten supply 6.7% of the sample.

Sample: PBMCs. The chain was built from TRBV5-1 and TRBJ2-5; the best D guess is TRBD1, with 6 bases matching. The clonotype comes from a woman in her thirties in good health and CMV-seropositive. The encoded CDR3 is CASSSGQPQETQYF. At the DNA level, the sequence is TGCGCCAGCAGCTCCGGACAGCCTCAAGAGACCCAGTACTTC.